These 20 T cell receptor beta chains share one sample of origin, sequenced in a study of shared clonotypes between healthy human individuals. Generated by immunoSEQ multiplex PCR, the TCRdb table keeps only in-frame clones and is missing some. This table has over a million clones, 65% to 75% appearing once. The sample consisted of memory CD4+ T cells sorted from blood. Described subset: CD45RA-negative fraction. These receptors originate from a man aged 18 to 35 in good health.

Many counts were recorded for this clone. The rearrangement joins TRBV14 to TRBJ1-6; possible D gene TRBD1, 5 bases. The CDR3 covers 15 residues. Germline V gene sequence: CDR1 SGHDN, CDR2 FVKESK. The V end was cut by 1 base, the J end by 9 bases, with 13 bases between. The CDR3 DNA reads as TGTGCCAGCAGCCAAGCGGGGCTCAAGCGTTCACCCCTCCACTTT. It translates to CASSQAGLKRSPLHF. The full variable domain, its missing parts supplied by reference TRBV14 and TRBJ1-6, is EAGVTQFPSHSVIEKGQTVTLRCDPISGHDNLYWYRRVMGKEIKFLLHFVKESKQDESGMPNNRFLAERTGGTYSTLKVQPAELEDSGVYFCASSQAGLKRSPLHFGNGTRLTVT.

The gene calls are TRBV30 and TRBJ1-1; no clear D gene. V shed 1 base and J shed 0 bases, with 3 bases lying between them. The CDR3 totals 12 residues. Germline CDR1 is GTSNPN and CDR2 is SVGIG (reference sequence). CDR3 DNA sequence: TGTGCCTGGAGTGAGTTGAACACTGAAGCTTTCTTT. It translates to CAWSELNTEAFF.

In DNA form, the CDR3 reads TGTGCCAGCTCACCATTACAGGGGTATACCGGGGAGCTGTTTTTT. Translation: CASSPLQGYTGELFF. This sequence joins TRBV18 and TRBJ2-2, with 7 bases identical to TRBD1. CDR3 length: 15 residues. V shed 2 bases, J shed 5 bases, and the junction held 5 bases outside the gene matches. Germline values: CDR1 KGHSH, CDR2 LQKENI.

The gene calls are TRBV11-2 and TRBJ1-4; perhaps TRBD1 as D (6 bases). CDR1 is SGHAT and CDR2 is FQNNGV in the germline V gene. Trimming removed 3 bases at V and 6 bases at J, with 14 bases between. The CDR3 covers 15 residues. Here the CDR3 DNA reads TGTGCCAGCAGCTTCACCCGGGACATCGATGAAAAACTGTTTTTT. Its protein product is CASSFTRDIDEKLFF.

CDR3 nucleotide sequence: TGTGCCTGGAGCGGGACAGGGGGTTCACCCCTCCACTTT. It codes for CAWSGTGGSPLHF. This chain joins TRBV30 and TRBJ1-6; 11 positions agree with TRBD1. Germline trimming cut 3 bases from V and 9 bases from J; bases unmatched to any gene: 1. There are 13 residues in the CDR3. Germline loops: CDR1 GTSNPN, CDR2 SVGIG (reference sequence).

V usage is TRBV11-2 and J usage is TRBJ1-6; D may be TRBD1 (6 bases). Trimming stripped 1 base from V and 10 bases from J, with 11 bases between. Germline V gene sequence: CDR1 SGHAT, CDR2 FQNNGV. There are 14 residues in the CDR3. In DNA, the CDR3 is TGTGCCAGCAGCTTAGCAGGGGATCGATCACCCCTCCACTTT. This codes for CASSLAGDRSPLHF.

Only a few counts were recorded for this clone. The genes are TRBV10-1 and TRBJ2-7; 8 positions agree with TRBD2. This CDR3 contains 15 residues. Losses at the gene ends were 6 bases for V and 2 bases for J; bases not matched to a gene: 9. Per the germline V gene, CDR1 is WNHNN and CDR2 is SYGVQD (reference sequence). CDR3 sequence: CASSNERERPYEQYF. The CDR3 DNA reads TGCGCCAGCAGCAACGAGCGGGAGAGGCCCTACGAGCAGTACTTC.

The chain joins TRBV5-6 to TRBJ1-4; D perhaps matches TRBD1 (5 bases). In germline, CDR1 is SGHDT, CDR2 YYEEEE. This CDR3 is built from 14 residues. The germline V and J ends were trimmed by 1 base and 8 bases, with 12 bases remaining between them. The CDR3 loop reads CASSLSGGTEKLFF. CDR3 DNA: TGTGCCAGCAGCTTGTCTGGCGGGACCGAAAAACTGTTTTTT.

J is TRBJ2-1 and V is TRBV5-6; 9 bases line up with TRBD2. Germline assignment: CDR1 SGHDT and CDR2 YYEEEE. The CDR3 spans 15 residues. V lost 1 base, J lost 6 bases, and 5 bases stayed unmatched. The chain's CDR3 is CASSLYAGGVNEQFF. CDR3 in DNA: TGTGCCAGCAGCTTGTACGCGGGAGGGGTCAATGAGCAGTTCTTC.

This chain links TRBV5-1 with TRBJ2-3, with D perhaps given as TRBD1 or TRBD2 (5 bases each). V lost 4 bases, J lost 2 bases, and 8 bases lay in between. This CDR3 region has 13 residues. Per the germline V gene, CDR1 is SGHRS and CDR2 is YFSETQ. Here the CDR3 reads CASSPGATDTQYF. CDR3 in DNA: TGCGCCAGCAGCCCCGGGGCCACAGATACGCAGTATTTT.

The CDR3 reads CASSKLAGGPREETQYF. In DNA form, the CDR3 reads TGCGCCAGCAGCAAACTAGCGGGGGGACCCAGGGAAGAGACCCAGTACTTC. The V gene is TRBV5-1, the J gene TRBJ2-5; TRBD2 matches at 12 bases. J was trimmed by 3 bases and V by 4 bases; bases with no gene match: 10. This CDR3 contains 17 residues. Germline-derived CDR1 and CDR2 are SGHRS and YFSETQ.

The J gene is TRBJ2-5, the V gene TRBV7-6; the match to TRBD1 covers 9 bases. Germline CDR1 is SGHVS and CDR2 is FNYEAQ. This CDR3 has 15 amino acids. V dropped 1 base and J dropped 8; count of bases not matched to a gene: 8. The CDR3 reads CASSLETGGGSTQYF. CDR3 coding DNA: TGTGCCAGCAGCTTAGAAACAGGGGGCGGGTCTACCCAGTACTTC.

The rearrangement joins TRBV5-5 to TRBJ1-2; D is possibly TRBD1 (6 bases). V was cut by 3 bases and J by 4 bases, with 22 bases left in between. CDR1 is SGHKS, CDR2 YYEKEE, per germline (reference sequence). This CDR3 contains 17 residues. CDR3 DNA: TGTGCCAGCAGCTCCGACAGCCTGTACAGGGTTAGCTATGGCTACACCTTC. Protein sequence: CASSSDSLYRVSYGYTF.

This rearrangement joins TRBV6-1 to TRBJ2-2; D unresolved. The V end was cut by 2 bases, the J end by 5 bases, with 12 bases between. This CDR3 is 15 amino acids long. Looked up from germline, CDR1 is MNHNS and CDR2 is SASEGT. CDR3 sequence reads: CASSENVLITGELFF. In nucleotides, the CDR3 is TGTGCCAGCAGTGAAAATGTGCTGATTACCGGGGAGCTGTTTTTT.

V and J are TRBV5-1 and TRBJ2-7; no clear D. Trimming cost V 0 bases and J 2 bases, with 9 bases left between them. The CDR3 contains 14 residues. CDR1 is SGHRS and CDR2 is YFSETQ in the germline V gene. The CDR3 region has the DNA TGCGCCAGCAGCTTGGGGCAGGACGCCTACGAGCAGTACTTC. It translates to CASSLGQDAYEQYF. Looking up the rest from reference TRBV5-1 and TRBJ2-7 gives the full variable domain: KAGVTQTPRYLIKTRGQQVTLSCSPISGHRSVSWYQQTPGQGLQFLFEYFSETQRNKGNFPGRFSGRQFSNSRSEMNVSTLELGDSALYLCASSLGQDAYEQYFGPGTRLTVT.

This chain connects TRBV6-1 to TRBJ1-6; no reliable D call. This CDR3 spans 16 amino acids. V was cut by 1 base and J by 9 bases, with 16 bases left in between. Germline values: CDR1 MNHNS, CDR2 SASEGT. This CDR3 is CASSEVFLVPSSPLHF. The CDR3 DNA is TGTGCCAGCAGTGAAGTCTTCTTGGTTCCGAGTTCACCCCTCCACTTT.

The chain is built from TRBV25-1 and TRBJ2-7; 8 positions agree with TRBD2. From germline, CDR1 is MGHDK and CDR2 SYGVNS. The V and J ends lost 5 bases and 3 bases, in that order; junction bases with no gene match: 6. The CDR3 extends over 14 amino acids. For the CDR3, the DNA is TGTGCCAGCAGTAAAAGCGGGAGCGGCTACGAGCAGTACTTC. Translation gives CASSKSGSGYEQYF.

This clone was picked up one time. This chain links TRBV2 with TRBJ2-7, with D possibly matching TRBD1 (6 bases). Germline CDR1 and CDR2: SNHLY and FYNNEI. V was shortened by 6 bases and J by 1 base, with 13 bases between the two germline ends. The CDR3 covers 14 residues. CDR3 DNA: TGTGCCAGCAGCGGCAGGGGCAGGTCCTACGAGCAGTACTTC. It translates to CASSGRGRSYEQYF. Drawing the rest from reference TRBV2 and TRBJ2-7, the complete variable domain is EPEVTQTPSHQVTQMGQEVILRCVPISNHLYFYWYRQILGQKVEFLVSFYNNEISEKSEIFDDQFSVERPDGSNFTLKIRSTKLEDSAMYFCASSGRGRSYEQYFGPGTRLTVT.

The V gene is TRBV2, the J gene TRBJ1-1, with 7 bases identical to TRBD1. V lost 5 bases and J lost 4; bases outside the gene matches: 16. The CDR3 is 17 residues long. Germline V gene sequence: CDR1 SNHLY, CDR2 FYNNEI. CDR3: CASSSPSYRGPFTEAFF. CDR3 nucleotide sequence: TGTGCCAGCAGTAGTCCCTCCTACAGGGGCCCCTTCACTGAAGCTTTCTTT.

The chain uses TRBV5-1 and TRBJ1-3, with TRBD1 as a possible D gene (5 bases). CDR3 size: 14 residues. Trimming took 1 base from V and 2 from J, leaving 7 bases between them. CDR1 is SGHRS, CDR2 YFSETQ, per germline. The CDR3, as DNA: TGCGCCAGCAGCTTGTCGGGGGCTGGAAACACCATATATTTT. Encoded protein: CASSLSGAGNTIYF.